By its share, the clone carrying this T cell receptor (beta chain) is medium-sized (0.01 to 0.1%). Germline trimming cut 6 bases from V and 8 bases from J; bases unmatched to any gene: 7. This CDR3 comprises 14 residues. CDR1 is SNHLY and CDR2 is FYNNEI in the germline V gene. This sample was taken from a study of cytotoxic CD8 clonotypes in ibrutinib-treated CLL. Sequencing used immunoSEQ multiplex PCR; TCRdb keeps in-frame clones, though not all of them. This table holds about 92,000 clones, approximately 77% found once. This material consisted of PBMCs, taken after 24 months of ibrutinib treatment. The TCR originated in a human donor with chronic lymphocytic leukemia. The chain combines TRBV2 with TRBJ1-4; 9 bases fit TRBD1. The CDR3 DNA reads TGTGCCAGCAGGCAGGACAGGGGTAGAGAAAAACTGTTTTTT. Its protein product is CASRQDRGREKLFF.